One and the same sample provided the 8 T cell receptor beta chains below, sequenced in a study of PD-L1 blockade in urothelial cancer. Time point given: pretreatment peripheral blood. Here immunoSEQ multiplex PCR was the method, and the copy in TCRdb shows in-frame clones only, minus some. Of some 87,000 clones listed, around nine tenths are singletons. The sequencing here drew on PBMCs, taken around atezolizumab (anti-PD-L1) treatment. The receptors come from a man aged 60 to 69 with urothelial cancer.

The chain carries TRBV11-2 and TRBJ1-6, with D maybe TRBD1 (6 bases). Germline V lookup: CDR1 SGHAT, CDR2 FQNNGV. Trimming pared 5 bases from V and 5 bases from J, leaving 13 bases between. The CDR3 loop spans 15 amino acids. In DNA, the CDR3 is TGTGCCAGCAGCACCGGGACACTTCATAATTCACCCCTCCACTTT. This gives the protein CASSTGTLHNSPLHF.

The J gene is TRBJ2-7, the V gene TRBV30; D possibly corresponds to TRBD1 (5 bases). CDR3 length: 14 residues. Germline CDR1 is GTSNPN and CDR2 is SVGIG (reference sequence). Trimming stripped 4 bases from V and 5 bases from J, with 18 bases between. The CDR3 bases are TGTGCCTGGACCCTTGGTGGGCAGGGCCACGAGCAGTACTTC. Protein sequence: CAWTLGGQGHEQYF.

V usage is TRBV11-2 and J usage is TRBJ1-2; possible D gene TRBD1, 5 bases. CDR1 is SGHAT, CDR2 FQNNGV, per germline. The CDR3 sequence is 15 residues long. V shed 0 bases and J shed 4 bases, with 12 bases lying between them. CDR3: CASSLDSVQGYGYTF. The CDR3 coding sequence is TGTGCCAGCAGCTTAGATTCGGTCCAGGGCTATGGCTACACCTTC.

This chain's CDR3 is CASSMGRGRETQYF. CDR3 nucleotide sequence: TGTGCCAGTAGTATGGGTCGGGGGAGAGAGACCCAGTACTTC. The V and J genes are TRBV19 and TRBJ2-5; D is perhaps TRBD2 (6 bases). From germline, CDR1 is LNHDA and CDR2 SQIVND (reference sequence). The CDR3 is made up of 14 amino acids. Trimming took 3 bases from V and 4 from J, leaving 12 bases between them.

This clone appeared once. The DNA for the CDR3 is TGCGCCAGCAGCCGACGACAGGGTAATGATAATTCACCCCTCCACTTT. This sequence encodes CASSRRQGNDNSPLHF. The genes are TRBV4-3 and TRBJ1-6; TRBD1 matches at 7 bases. Germline values: CDR1 LGHNA, CDR2 YSLEER. J gave up 5 bases and V 4 bases, and 8 bases lay outside the gene matches. This CDR3 region has 16 residues.

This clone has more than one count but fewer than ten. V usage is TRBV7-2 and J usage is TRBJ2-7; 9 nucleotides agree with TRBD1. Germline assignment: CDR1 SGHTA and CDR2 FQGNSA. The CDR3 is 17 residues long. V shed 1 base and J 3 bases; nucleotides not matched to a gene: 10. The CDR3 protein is CASSLEPQGQGLYEQYF. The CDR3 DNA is TGTGCCAGCAGCTTAGAACCCCAGGGACAGGGCCTCTACGAGCAGTACTTC.

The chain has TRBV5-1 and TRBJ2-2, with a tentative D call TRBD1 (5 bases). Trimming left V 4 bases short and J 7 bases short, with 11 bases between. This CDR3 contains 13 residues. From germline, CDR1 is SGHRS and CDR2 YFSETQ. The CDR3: CASSLRVDGELFF. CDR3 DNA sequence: TGCGCCAGCAGCCTCAGGGTCGACGGGGAGCTGTTTTTT.

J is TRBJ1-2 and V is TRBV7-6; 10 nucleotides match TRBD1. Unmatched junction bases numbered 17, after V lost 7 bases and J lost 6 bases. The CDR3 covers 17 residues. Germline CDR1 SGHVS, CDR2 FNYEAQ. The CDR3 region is CASTTRPDGQGDNGYTF. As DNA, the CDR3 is TGTGCCAGCACCACCCGCCCCGATGGACAGGGGGACAATGGCTACACCTTC.